The source of this T cell receptor (beta chain) is a study of chemoradiotherapy in HPV16-positive cancers. The method was immunoSEQ multiplex PCR; TCRdb's version includes in-frame clones alone and lacks a portion of them. The sample shows roughly 5,200 clones, 78% of them seen only once. The V gene end was trimmed by 4 bases and the J gene end by 6 bases; junction bases not matched to a gene: 8. From germline, CDR1 is SGHTA and CDR2 FQGNSA. This CDR3 is 15 amino acids long. This material was acquired from a patient who underwent chemoradiotherapy. V and J are TRBV7-2 and TRBJ2-2; 7 bases are shared with TRBD2. The TCR comes from a human donor with HPV-associated anogenital cancer. The CDR3 bases are TGTGCCAGCAGCTATCGCCGGGGGGTGGCCGGGGAGCTGTTTTTT. Its protein is CASSYRRGVAGELFF.